This TCR beta chain comes out of a study of T-cell reconstitution after alpha-beta-depleted transplantation in children. The germline CDR1 and CDR2 sequences are SGDLS and YYNGEE. V shed 2 bases and J 2 bases; nucleotides not matched to a gene: 9. This CDR3 is built from 16 residues. Worth noting for this clonotype: Its matching antigen is unknown.

Findings of the study overall: The origin of high day-60 TCRbeta diversity in some patients lay in surviving recipient T cells and thymic progenitors. When one year had passed after transplant, most T-cell counts and diversity came from newly produced T cells. Two months or so post-transplant, alpha-beta T cells reportedly derived from several hundred expanded graft clones.

Unique molecular identifiers were incorporated into the prepared TCRbeta library. TCRdb re-analysed the PCR reads in MiXCR, keeping a single row per CDR3 protein. Counted here are 80,000 or so distinct CDR3 sequences, around an eighth occurring once; the ten biggest clones make up about 26%. The source of this sequence is a male patient aged 2-15 years who had a stem cell transplant for acute lymphoblastic leukemia, so the T cells may come from the graft donor. Sequencing was performed on PBMCs, mostly from graft donor cells, taken 180 days after TCRalphabeta/CD19-depleted stem cell transplant. The rearrangement links TRBV9 to TRBJ1-1; 7 bases fit TRBD1. DNA for the CDR3: TGTGCCAGCAGCGTTAAAGGACAGGACCAAAACACTGAAGCTTTCTTT. This sequence encodes CASSVKGQDQNTEAFF.